The 27 T cell receptor beta chains listed next were all sequenced from one sample in a study of lymphopenia after photon versus proton radiotherapy (dated by TCRdb to about 2019). The protocol used for the library was the immunoSEQ multiplex PCR assay. What TCRdb holds here is the immuneACCESS table cut down to in-frame rearrangements. Part of the clones is not present; checked against another copy, under half of the missing clones reflect an unresolved V gene, and the others are unexplained. The sample yields about 30,000 clones; about 87% were counted once. The top ten hold around 47% of the sample. The input for sequencing was peripheral blood, taken from a patient treated with proton-based radiotherapy. The receptors were sampled from a woman aged 60 to 75 with cholangiocarcinoma. Some clones in this sample may be carry-over from other donors' samples.

This chain joins TRBV7-3 and TRBJ2-6; D unresolved. The V gene's germline CDR1 is SGHTA and CDR2 FQGTGA. The length of the CDR3 is 17 residues. V was trimmed by 0 bases and J by 2 bases, leaving 11 bases between them. CDR3 nucleotides: TGTGCCAGCAGCTTAACGGCCCCTCGCGCTGGGGCCAACGTCCTGACTTTC. It is translated as CASSLTAPRAGANVLTF.

The chain employs TRBV19 and TRBJ2-2; D might be TRBD1 (6 bases). CDR1 is LNHDA, CDR2 SQIVND, per germline (reference sequence). With 9 bases removed from V and 1 base from J, the gap between germline ends came to 18 bases. CDR3 length: 16 residues. CDR3 loop: CASLGPDRKNTGELFF. The CDR3 DNA reads as TGTGCCAGCCTAGGACCCGACAGGAAGAACACCGGGGAGCTGTTTTTT.

This chain connects TRBV9 to TRBJ1-4; D remains unclear. The length of the CDR3 is 15 residues. Germline V gene data show CDR1 as SGDLS and CDR2 as YYNGEE. V lost 4 bases, J lost 0 bases, and 10 bases lay in between. The CDR3 sequence: CASSPRLSTNEKLFF. CDR3 DNA sequence: TGTGCCAGCAGCCCCCGGCTCTCAACTAATGAAAAACTGTTTTTT.

This rearrangement joins TRBV19 to TRBJ2-7, with D possibly matching TRBD2 (6 bases). This CDR3 has 15 amino acids. V was pared by 5 bases and J by 3 bases, with 17 bases between. Germline assignment: CDR1 LNHDA and CDR2 SQIVND (reference sequence). The CDR3 loop reads CASSPPGTDIYEQYF. The DNA of the CDR3 is TGTGCCAGTAGTCCCCCCGGGACTGACATCTACGAGCAGTACTTC.

The chain combines TRBV15 with TRBJ2-7, with a weak D call TRBD2 (5 bases). Trimming removed 4 bases at V and 4 bases at J, with 8 bases between. CDR1 is LNHNV, CDR2 YYDKDF, per germline (reference sequence). This CDR3 has 12 amino acids. The CDR3 sequence is CATSTPGYEQYF. CDR3 in DNA: TGTGCCACCAGCACCCCGGGGTACGAGCAGTACTTC.

The chain is built from TRBV2 and TRBJ2-6, with D hard to call. The CDR3 covers 15 residues. V was clipped by 5 bases and J by 4 bases, with 12 bases between them. CDR1 is SNHLY, CDR2 FYNNEI, per germline. CDR3 nucleotides: TGTGCCAGCAGTCGCGGCTCATACGGGGCCAACGTCCTGACTTTC. Translated, it gives CASSRGSYGANVLTF.

The chain employs TRBV4-1 and TRBJ1-6; D unresolved. V was trimmed by 2 bases and J by 8 bases, leaving 7 bases between them. The length of the CDR3 is 13 residues. Per germline, CDR1 MGHRA and CDR2 YSYEKL. CDR3 DNA sequence: TGCGCCAGCAGCCAAAGCCTGGATTCACCCCTCCACTTT. Its translation is CASSQSLDSPLHF.

This clone was detected a few times. The chain uses TRBV7-9 and TRBJ1-2; D is perhaps TRBD1 (6 bases). Trimming stripped 7 bases from V and 4 bases from J, with 16 bases between. The CDR3 is 14 residues long. CDR1 and CDR2 (germline): SEHNR, FQNEAQ (reference sequence). CDR3 amino acids: CASKPGGESYGYTF. The CDR3 nucleotides are TGTGCCAGCAAGCCCGGGGGCGAGAGCTATGGCTACACCTTC.

The chain is built from TRBV4-1 and TRBJ1-4; D is undetermined. Trimming removed 4 bases at V and 0 bases at J, with 12 bases between. CDR1 is MGHRA and CDR2 is YSYEKL in the germline V gene. The CDR3 is made up of 16 amino acids. The CDR3 nucleotides read TGCGCCAGCAGCCTGTCTTTCCGGGCAACTAATGAAAAACTGTTTTTT. This encodes CASSLSFRATNEKLFF.

The J gene is TRBJ2-7, the V gene TRBV7-3, with 8 bases aligning to TRBD2. The CDR3 is 14 amino acids. V shed 1 base, J shed 7 bases, and the junction held 6 bases outside the gene matches. Germline V gene data show CDR1 as SGHTA and CDR2 as FQGTGA. DNA of the CDR3: TGTGCCAGCAGCTTAAGCGCGGGGGGCCGTGAGCAGTACTTC. Amino acid sequence: CASSLSAGGREQYF.

The CDR3 sequence: CASSRDYAPNNEQFF. In nucleotides, the CDR3 is TGTGCCAGCAGCCGGGACTACGCCCCGAACAATGAGCAGTTCTTC. The chain couples TRBV7-2 to TRBJ2-1, with 7 bases aligning to TRBD2. Germline V lookup: CDR1 SGHTA, CDR2 FQGNSA. The CDR3 runs to 15 residues. The trim removed 5 bases at V and 5 bases at J, leaving 9 bases unmatched.

V usage is TRBV27 and J usage is TRBJ2-7, with TRBD2 matching over 14 bases. The CDR3 spans 16 residues. The J segment lost 6 bases and the V segment lost 7 bases, leaving 11 bases of the junction unmatched. The germline gives CDR1 MNHEY, CDR2 SMNVEV (reference sequence). CDR3 in DNA: TGTGCCAGCACCACGGGGGGACTAGCGGGAGTTGCCGAGCAGTACTTC. It codes for CASTTGGLAGVAEQYF.

This chain links TRBV7-8 with TRBJ2-6, with unresolved D. The CDR3 runs to 16 residues. V lost 5 bases and J lost 0, with 11 bases in between. The germline V gene encodes CDR1 SGHVS and CDR2 FQNEAQ. CDR3 nucleotide sequence: TGTGCCAGCAGCCTCCGGGTTAGCTCTGGGGCCAACGTCCTGACTTTC. Translated, it gives CASSLRVSSGANVLTF. Complete variable domain (other parts from reference TRBV7-8 and TRBJ2-6): GAGVSQSPRYKVAKRGQDVALRCDPISGHVSLFWYQQALGQGPEFLTYFQNEAQLDKSGLPSDRFFAERPEGSVSTLKIQRTQQEDSAVYLCASSLRVSSGANVLTFGAGSRLTVL.

As to this clone: This sample also contains other DNA sequences that code for the same CDR3. The chain has TRBV18 and TRBJ1-1; no clear D. Germline V gene lookup returns CDR1 KGHSH and CDR2 LQKENI. V lost 4 bases and J 2 bases, leaving 8 bases between the germline ends. The CDR3 length is 13 residues. The CDR3 is CASSRQENTEAFF. CDR3 in DNA: TGTGCCAGCTCACGGCAAGAAAACACTGAAGCTTTCTTT. Filled out from reference TRBV18 and TRBJ1-1, the complete variable domain reads NAGVMQNPRHLVRRRGQEARLRCSPMKGHSHVYWYRQLPEEGLKFMVYLQKENIIDESGMPKERFSAEFPKEGPSILRIQQVVRGDSAAYFCASSRQENTEAFFGQGTRLTVV.

V usage is TRBV4-2 and J usage is TRBJ2-7; 9 positions match TRBD1. After removal of 1 base from V and 2 bases from J, the junction contained 6 bases not matched to a gene. The CDR3 length is 16 residues. Germline CDR1 and CDR2: LGHNA and YNFKEQ. The CDR3 sequence: CASSQVGTGRTYEQYF. The CDR3, as DNA: TGTGCCAGCAGCCAAGTCGGGACAGGGCGAACCTACGAGCAGTACTTC.

The genes are TRBV2 and TRBJ2-1, with TRBD1 as a possible D gene (5 bases). Germline CDR1 is SNHLY and CDR2 is FYNNEI. V lost 7 bases to trimming and J lost 4 bases, with 14 bases between them. The CDR3 loop spans 14 amino acids. CDR3 sequence (DNA): TGTGCCAGCACCTCTGACAGTACTTACAATGAGCAGTTCTTC. Its translation is CASTSDSTYNEQFF.

The CDR3 bases are TGTGCCAGCAGCGCCAGTAGGGCGTCCTACGAGCAGTACTTC. As protein: CASSASRASYEQYF. The chain is built from TRBV9 and TRBJ2-7; D is ambiguous. CDR1 SGDLS and CDR2 YYNGEE come from the germline V gene. V was clipped by 3 bases and J by 1 base, with 11 bases between them. The CDR3 sequence is 14 residues long.

This clone occurred a few times. This chain connects TRBV2 to TRBJ2-7, with 7 positions matching TRBD1. The junction had 2 bases not matched to a gene; V was cut back by 6 bases and J by 3 bases. This CDR3 comprises 12 residues. Germline CDR1 and CDR2: SNHLY and FYNNEI. The CDR3 sequence: CASSRDSYEQYF. Written as DNA, the CDR3 is TGTGCCAGCAGCCGGGACAGCTACGAGCAGTACTTC.

The chain combines TRBV9 with TRBJ1-1; D is undetermined. The germline CDR1 and CDR2 sequences are SGDLS and YYNGEE. V was trimmed by 4 bases and J by 11 bases, leaving 18 bases between them. The length of the CDR3 is 13 residues. This CDR3 reads CASSKDLSGPAFF. In nucleotides, the CDR3 is TGTGCCAGCAGCAAAGATTTGTCAGGCCCGGCTTTCTTT.

The rearrangement uses TRBV6-5 and TRBJ2-7; 7 nucleotides line up with TRBD2. The V segment lost 4 bases and the J segment 6 bases; nucleotides outside the gene matches: 3. This CDR3 is 12 amino acids long. Germline V gene data show CDR1 as MNHEY and CDR2 as SVGAGI. This CDR3 is CASSWGGGEQYF. The CDR3 coding sequence is TGTGCCAGCAGTTGGGGGGGAGGCGAGCAGTACTTC.

This chain connects TRBV10-1 to TRBJ2-5, with unresolved D. From germline, CDR1 is WNHNN and CDR2 SYGVQD (reference sequence). V was clipped by 3 bases and J by 2 bases, with 13 bases between them. The CDR3 contains 15 residues. The CDR3 sequence is CASSDTPVAQETQYF. The CDR3 coding sequence is TGCGCCAGCAGTGATACCCCGGTTGCACAAGAGACCCAGTACTTC.

The J gene is TRBJ1-3, the V gene TRBV6-5; D is ambiguous. The CDR3 contains 14 residues. Germline V lookup: CDR1 MNHEY, CDR2 SVGAGI. Trimming took 6 bases from V and 0 from J, leaving 9 bases between them. CDR3 residues: CASRRSISGNTIYF. As DNA, the CDR3 is TGTGCCAGCAGGCGAAGTATCTCTGGAAACACCATATATTTT.

The rearrangement joins TRBV7-2 to TRBJ2-5; D gene ambiguous. The CDR3 totals 14 residues. V shed 1 base and J shed 3 bases, with 9 bases lying between them. CDR1 and CDR2 from the germline V gene are SGHTA and FQGNSA. Written as DNA, the CDR3 is TGTGCCAGCAGCTTAGGCAGTTTAAAAGAGACCCAGTACTTC. Its protein is CASSLGSLKETQYF.

This chain links TRBV6-5 with TRBJ2-5, with a weak D call TRBD2 (6 bases). This CDR3 has 16 amino acids. V dropped 2 bases and J dropped 8 bases, with 21 bases sitting between them. In germline, CDR1 is MNHEY, CDR2 SVGAGI. The CDR3, as DNA: TGTGCCAGCAGTTACGCCGGGGAGGCAGTTGAGGATACCCAGTACTTC. This gives the protein CASSYAGEAVEDTQYF.

The V call is TRBV2, the J call TRBJ1-2; D might be TRBD1 (5 bases). This CDR3 contains 16 residues. Trimming pared 3 bases from V and 3 bases from J, leaving 17 bases between. In germline, CDR1 is SNHLY, CDR2 FYNNEI. The CDR3 DNA is TGTGCCAGCAGTGACGGGGGATCAGGCAAGGACTATGGCTACACCTTC. It translates to CASSDGGSGKDYGYTF.

This chain joins TRBV6-5 and TRBJ1-1; D perhaps matches TRBD1 (5 bases). CDR3 length: 15 residues. Germline V gene sequence: CDR1 MNHEY, CDR2 SVGAGI. The V gene lost 1 base and the J gene lost 1 base, with 10 bases spanning the gap. For the CDR3, the DNA is TGTGCCAGCAGTTACTGGAGTGGGGGGAACACTGAAGCTTTCTTT. This encodes CASSYWSGGNTEAFF.

In its sample, this clone was seen once. V usage is TRBV11-2 and J usage is TRBJ2-1; D is unclear. Trimming cost V 0 bases and J 7 bases, with 10 bases left between them. Germline V gives CDR1 SGHAT, CDR2 FQNNGV. The CDR3 covers 14 residues. This chain's CDR3 is CASSLELVGNEQFF. Here the CDR3 DNA reads TGTGCCAGCAGCTTAGAGTTAGTCGGGAATGAGCAGTTCTTC.